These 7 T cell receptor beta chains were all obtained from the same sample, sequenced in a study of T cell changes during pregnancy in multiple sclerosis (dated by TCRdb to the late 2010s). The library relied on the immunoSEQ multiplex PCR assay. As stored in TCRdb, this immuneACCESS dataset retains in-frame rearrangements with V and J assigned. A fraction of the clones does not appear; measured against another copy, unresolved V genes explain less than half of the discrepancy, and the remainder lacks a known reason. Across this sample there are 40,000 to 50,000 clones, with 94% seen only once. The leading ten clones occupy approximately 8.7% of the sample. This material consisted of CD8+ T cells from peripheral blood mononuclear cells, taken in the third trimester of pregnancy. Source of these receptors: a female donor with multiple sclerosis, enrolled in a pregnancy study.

The CDR3 DNA reads TGTGCCAGCAGTTGGTTAGTTGATGGCGGGGAGCTGTTTTTT. It specifies CASSWLVDGGELFF. The chain has TRBV2 and TRBJ2-2; no clear D gene. The V end was cut by 5 bases, the J end by 7 bases, with 14 bases between. Germline V gene lookup returns CDR1 SNHLY and CDR2 FYNNEI. CDR3 length: 14 residues.

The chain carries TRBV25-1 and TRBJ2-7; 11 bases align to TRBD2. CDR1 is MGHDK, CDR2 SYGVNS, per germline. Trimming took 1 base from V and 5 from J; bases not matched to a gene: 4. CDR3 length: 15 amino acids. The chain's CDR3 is CASSESTSGSHEQYF. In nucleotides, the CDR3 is TGTGCCAGCAGTGAATCCACTAGCGGGAGCCACGAGCAGTACTTC.

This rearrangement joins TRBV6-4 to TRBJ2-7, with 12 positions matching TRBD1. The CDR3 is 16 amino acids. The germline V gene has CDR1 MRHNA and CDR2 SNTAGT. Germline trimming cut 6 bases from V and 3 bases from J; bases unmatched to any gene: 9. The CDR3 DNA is TGTGCCAGCAGGGCCGGGACAGGGGGCGAGGACTACGAGCAGTACTTC. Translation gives CASRAGTGGEDYEQYF.

The CDR3 DNA reads TGCGCCAGCAGCTTGGAAGCGGGAGGTTACGATGAGCAGTTCTTC. Its translation is CASSLEAGGYDEQFF. The rearrangement links TRBV5-1 to TRBJ2-1; 9 positions match TRBD2. The CDR3 spans 15 residues. After removal of 0 bases from V and 8 bases from J, the junction contained 6 bases not matched to a gene. The V gene's germline CDR1 is SGHRS and CDR2 YFSETQ.

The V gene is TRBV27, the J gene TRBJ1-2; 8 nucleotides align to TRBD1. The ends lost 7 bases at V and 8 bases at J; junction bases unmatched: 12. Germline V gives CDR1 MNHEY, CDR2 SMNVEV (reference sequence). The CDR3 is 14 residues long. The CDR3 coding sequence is TGTGCCAGCACCCTCAGGACAGGGTATTTAGGCTACACCTTC. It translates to CASTLRTGYLGYTF.

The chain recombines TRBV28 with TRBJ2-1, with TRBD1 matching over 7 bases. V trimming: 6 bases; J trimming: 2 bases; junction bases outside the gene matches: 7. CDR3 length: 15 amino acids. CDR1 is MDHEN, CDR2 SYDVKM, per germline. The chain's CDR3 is CASRATGVPYNEQFF. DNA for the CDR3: TGTGCCAGCAGGGCAACAGGGGTCCCCTACAATGAGCAGTTCTTC.

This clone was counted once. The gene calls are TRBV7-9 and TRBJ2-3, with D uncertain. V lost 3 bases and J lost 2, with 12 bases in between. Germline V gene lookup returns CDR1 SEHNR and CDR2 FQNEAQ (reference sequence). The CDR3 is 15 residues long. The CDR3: CASSFVSSNTDTQYF. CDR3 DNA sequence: TGTGCCAGCAGCTTCGTTAGCAGCAACACAGATACGCAGTATTTT.